The 15 T cell receptor beta chains reported below all come from one sample, sequenced in a study of blood T cell repertoires in COVID-19. Using immunoSEQ multiplex PCR, the repertoire was profiled, and TCRdb retains in-frame clones only, with some absent. The sample consists of about 130,000 clones, around 80% of them appearing once. Sequencing used PBMCs or T cells enriched from blood (not recorded which). Source of these receptors: a man aged 35-49 years with acute COVID-19.

There are a few counts of this clone. The sample holds other DNA sequences that translate to the same CDR3. The V gene is TRBV4-2, the J gene TRBJ1-4, with a weak D call TRBD1 (5 bases). V lost 0 bases and J lost 0, with 8 bases in between. This CDR3 is built from 16 residues. Per the germline V gene, CDR1 is LGHNA and CDR2 is YNFKEQ. This CDR3 reads CASSQDGGATNEKLFF. CDR3 coding DNA: TGTGCCAGCAGCCAAGATGGGGGGGCAACTAATGAAAAACTGTTTTTT.

The chain employs TRBV5-1 and TRBJ2-2, with D possibly matching TRBD2 (5 bases). The CDR3 contains 17 residues. Germline lookup yields CDR1 SGHRS and CDR2 YFSETQ. Trimming pared 4 bases from V and 6 bases from J, leaving 22 bases between. CDR3: CASSLNPGVGSPGELFF. Written as DNA, the CDR3 is TGCGCCAGCAGCCTTAATCCCGGTGTGGGGAGTCCCGGGGAGCTGTTTTTT.

Note on this clone: This may be a read error: a much more frequent sequence differs by one nucleotide. The V call is TRBV5-6, the J call TRBJ2-7; 10 bases agree with TRBD1. CDR1 SGHDT and CDR2 YYEEEE come from the germline V gene. The CDR3 has 14 amino acids. Trimming took 4 bases from V and 4 from J; bases not matched to a gene: 5. The CDR3 here is CASSMGQGRYEQYF. CDR3 nucleotides: TGTGCCAGCAGCATGGGACAGGGGAGGTACGAGCAGTACTTC.

The chain joins TRBV2 to TRBJ1-5; 8 positions match TRBD1. Germline-derived CDR1 and CDR2 are SNHLY and FYNNEI. The CDR3 extends over 15 amino acids. Trimming at V came to 4 bases and at J to 1 base, leaving 3 bases not matched to a gene. The CDR3 region has the DNA TGTGCCAGCAGTGCACAGGGGGGAAGCAATCAGCCCCAGCATTTT. This codes for CASSAQGGSNQPQHF.

This chain connects TRBV5-1 to TRBJ1-5; unclear D gene. The CDR3 length is 14 residues. Trimming pared 4 bases from V and 2 bases from J, leaving 10 bases between. The germline gives CDR1 SGHRS, CDR2 YFSETQ. CDR3 sequence (DNA): TGCGCCAGCAGCCCAAACGGGGGCAATCAGCCCCAGCATTTT. Translating gives CASSPNGGNQPQHF.

V gene TRBV6-1 combines with J gene TRBJ1-2; 9 nucleotides align to TRBD1. With V trimmed by 3 bases and J by 5 bases, 1 base remained unmatched. The CDR3 spans 13 residues. Germline V gene sequence: CDR1 MNHNS, CDR2 SASEGT. The DNA of the CDR3 is TGTGCCAGCAGTGAGGGACAGGGTTATGGCTACACCTTC. It translates to CASSEGQGYGYTF.

This clone occurred a few times. The gene calls are TRBV28 and TRBJ1-5; TRBD1 matches 11 bases. CDR1 MDHEN and CDR2 SYDVKM come from the germline V gene. This CDR3 has 15 residues. Trimming took 2 bases from V and 6 from J; bases not matched to a gene: 3. The CDR3 reads CASSLGTGGSQPQHF. The CDR3 region has the DNA TGTGCCAGCAGTTTAGGGACAGGGGGAAGTCAGCCCCAGCATTTT. The whole variable domain, remainder taken from reference TRBV28 and TRBJ1-5, is DVKVTQSSRYLVKRTGEKVFLECVQDMDHENMFWYRQDPGLGLRLIYFSYDVKMKEKGDIPEGYSVSREKKERFSLILESASTNQTSMYLCASSLGTGGSQPQHFGDGTRLSIL.

The chain recombines TRBV7-9 with TRBJ2-5, with TRBD2 identical over 15 bases. CDR1 SEHNR and CDR2 FQNEAQ come from the germline V gene (reference sequence). V shed 5 bases, J shed 5 bases, and the junction held 3 bases outside the gene matches. This CDR3 is built from 15 residues. Written as DNA, the CDR3 is TGTGCCAGCAGCCTCGGGACTAGCGGGAGGGAGACCCAGTACTTC. Translating gives CASSLGTSGRETQYF.

The chain has TRBV4-2 and TRBJ1-5; 10 bases agree with TRBD1. In germline, CDR1 is LGHNA, CDR2 YNFKEQ. The V and J ends lost 4 bases and 3 bases, in that order; junction bases with no gene match: 9. CDR3 length equals 17 residues. The CDR3 sequence: CASSRGVDRGNNQPQHF. The CDR3 DNA is TGTGCCAGCAGCCGTGGCGTGGACAGGGGGAACAATCAGCCCCAGCATTTT.

Concerning this clone itself: Other DNA sequences in this specimen translate into the identical CDR3. The chain recombines TRBV7-3 with TRBJ2-5; tentatively, D is TRBD2 (5 bases). The V gene lost 5 bases and the J gene lost 2 bases, with 9 bases spanning the gap. Per germline, CDR1 SGHTA and CDR2 FQGTGA. The CDR3 length is 13 residues. Written as DNA, the CDR3 is TGTGCCAGCAGCCCCGGGAATCAAGAGACCCAGTACTTC. This codes for CASSPGNQETQYF.

CDR3 DNA: TGCAGCGTTGGGCAGGGGGTAGACCAGCCCCAGCATTTT. Its protein is CSVGQGVDQPQHF. The V and J genes are TRBV29-1 and TRBJ1-5; 7 nucleotides line up with TRBD1. CDR3 length equals 13 residues. After removal of 4 bases from V and 7 bases from J, the junction contained 7 bases not matched to a gene. CDR1 is SQVTM, CDR2 ANQGSEA, per germline.

The chain has TRBV7-3 and TRBJ2-2, with D tentatively TRBD2 (6 bases). The germline V gene encodes CDR1 SGHTA and CDR2 FQGTGA. With 4 bases removed from V and 5 bases from J, the gap between germline ends came to 11 bases. The CDR3 length is 14 residues. The DNA of the CDR3 is TGTGCCAGCAGCTACGGAGGGCCAACCGGGGAGCTGTTTTTT. Amino acids: CASSYGGPTGELFF. Using reference TRBV7-3 and TRBJ2-2 for the parts outside the CDR3, the full variable domain is GAGVSQTPSNKVTEKGKYVELRCDPISGHTALYWYRQSLGQGPEFLIYFQGTGAADDSGLPNDRFFAVRPEGSVSTLKIQRTERGDSAVYLCASSYGGPTGELFFGEGSRLTVL.

The chain combines TRBV6-5 with TRBJ1-4; D perhaps matches TRBD1 (6 bases). CDR1 is MNHEY and CDR2 is SVGAGI in the germline V gene. The length of the CDR3 is 15 residues. The germline V and J ends were trimmed by 5 bases and 3 bases, with 13 bases remaining between them. DNA of the CDR3: TGTGCCAGCAGTAGGCAGGGGTTGTCTAATGAAAAACTGTTTTTT. It translates to CASSRQGLSNEKLFF.

CDR3 loop: CASSPGMITTNQPQHF. CDR3 bases: TGCGCCAGCAGCCCAGGCATGATCACCACTAATCAGCCCCAGCATTTT. J is TRBJ1-5 and V is TRBV4-1; D unresolved. The CDR3 contains 16 residues. Trimming took 4 bases from V and 4 from J, leaving 17 bases between them. Germline V gene sequence: CDR1 MGHRA, CDR2 YSYEKL.

This clone came up once. This chain joins TRBV24-1 and TRBJ2-3; 10 positions match TRBD2. CDR3 size: 14 residues. From germline, CDR1 is KGHDR and CDR2 SFDVKD. V lost 9 bases and J lost 3; bases outside the gene matches: 5. This CDR3 is CATGSGGQTDTQYF. DNA of the CDR3: TGTGCCACCGGTAGCGGGGGGCAAACAGATACGCAGTATTTT.